A selection of T cell receptor beta chains follows, all from one sample in a study of OX40 agonist ivuxolimab in advanced cancers. Measured with immunoSEQ multiplex PCR; TCRdb has only the in-frame clones, and not every one. This sample has 20,000 to 25,000 clones, with about 83% found just once. The sample here was CD4+ or CD8+ T cells sorted from blood, taken in a trial of the OX40 agonist ivuxolimab. These receptors were obtained from an adult with an advanced solid tumor such as melanoma, head and neck, liver or kidney cancer. Each CDR3 is given without its conserved first and last residue. The D gene is left open where the match is weak.

cdr3_length: 11; v_call: TRBV7-6; d_call: TRBD1; cdr3_aa: ASSDRVGTEAF
cdr3_length: 12; v_call: TRBV19; d_call: .; cdr3_aa: ASSMAQTNEKLF
cdr3_length: 10; v_call: TRBV19; d_call: .; cdr3_aa: ASSIGVNEQF
cdr3_length: 10; v_call: TRBV2; d_call: .; cdr3_aa: ATEFGVSEAF
cdr3_length: 15; v_call: TRBV11-2; d_call: TRBD2; cdr3_aa: ASSPRTSGGVGDEQF
cdr3_length: 14; v_call: TRBV7-2; d_call: .; cdr3_aa: ASSLWHSGRTHEQY
cdr3_length: 13; v_call: TRBV19; d_call: .; cdr3_aa: ASSIGRGSTDTQY
cdr3_length: 15; v_call: TRBV5-6; d_call: TRBD1; cdr3_aa: ASSFLDRGLRGNTIY
cdr3_length: 12; v_call: TRBV7-8; d_call: .; cdr3_aa: ASSPGGGSYEQY
cdr3_length: 11; v_call: TRBV7-9; d_call: .; cdr3_aa: ASSGDPDDEQY
cdr3_length: 13; v_call: TRBV14; d_call: TRBD1; cdr3_aa: ASSLTTGSTDTQY
cdr3_length: 17; v_call: TRBV9; d_call: TRBD1; cdr3_aa: ASSVAEERTGPHDEKLF
cdr3_length: 13; v_call: TRBV27; d_call: .; cdr3_aa: ASSLSWGFEEKLF
cdr3_length: 12; v_call: TRBV7-9; d_call: .; cdr3_aa: ASSGDGRNTEAF
cdr3_length: 12; v_call: TRBV5-5; d_call: .; cdr3_aa: ASSPADRTYGYT
cdr3_length: 14; v_call: TRBV29-1; d_call: .; cdr3_aa: SVRLGGGADQETQY